Each of the 3 T cell receptor beta chains below was sequenced from the same sample in a study of blood T cell repertoires in COVID-19. The method was immunoSEQ multiplex PCR; TCRdb's version includes in-frame clones alone and lacks a portion of them. The table shows more than 300,000 clones, with roughly four fifths occurring only once. Specimen: PBMCs or T cells enriched from blood (not recorded which). These receptors came from a woman aged 45-59 years who had recovered from COVID-19.

The rearrangement links TRBV25-1 to TRBJ2-1; weak D call: TRBD1 (6 bases). The CDR3 sequence is 16 residues long. Deletions cut 4 bases from V and 5 bases from J, with 18 bases between. Looked up from germline, CDR1 is MGHDK and CDR2 is SYGVNS. The CDR3 sequence is CASSGFTGLHNNEQFF. For the CDR3, the DNA is TGTGCCAGCAGTGGGTTCACAGGGCTACATAACAATGAGCAGTTCTTC.

J is TRBJ2-6 and V is TRBV7-9; TRBD1 might be the D (6 bases). The CDR3 totals 18 residues. Germline V gene lookup returns CDR1 SEHNR and CDR2 FQNEAQ (reference sequence). V was trimmed by 4 bases and J by 4 bases, leaving 20 bases between them. CDR3 residues: CASSSQGIARIGANVLTF. The CDR3 DNA follows: TGTGCCAGCAGCTCCCAGGGGATTGCTAGGATCGGGGCCAACGTCCTGACTTTC. Drawing the rest from reference TRBV7-9 and TRBJ2-6, the complete variable domain is DTGVSQNPRHKITKRGQNVTFRCDPISEHNRLYWYRQTLGQGPEFLTYFQNEAQLEKSRLLSDRFSAERPKGSFSTLEIQRTEQGDSAMYLCASSSQGIARIGANVLTFGAGSRLTVL.

This clone turned up a few times. The chain recombines TRBV6-5 with TRBJ1-1; 9 bases align to TRBD1. There are 14 residues in the CDR3. Per germline, CDR1 MNHEY and CDR2 SVGAGI. J gave up 12 bases and V 2 bases, and 10 bases lay outside the gene matches. The CDR3 nucleotides read TGTGCCAGCAGTTACGGCGTTCGACAGGGGGGAACTTTCTTT. This gives the protein CASSYGVRQGGTFF.